The 15 T cell receptor beta chains listed next were all sequenced from one sample in a study of beta chain features in type 1 diabetes (dated by TCRdb to between 2017 and 2018). The library was built by means of the immunoSEQ multiplex PCR assay. The High Capacity cDNA Reverse Transcription Kit was used to reverse transcribe all of the isolated RNA, meaning that expressed TCRB transcripts were what got sequenced. Entries here come from immuneACCESS through TCRdb and include only in-frame sequences with V and J called. Some clones fail to appear in such tables; in the studies checked, an unresolved V gene covers under half of the shortfall, and the cause of the remainder is unknown. The sample table shows 300,000 to 350,000 clones, and 15% to 20% are seen once. In total, the top ten clones hold 0.044% of the sample. Sequencing used naive CD4+ T cells from blood. The label giving this sample's cell subset or site can be read as: true naive CD4+ T cells. All receptors derive from a woman younger than 35 in good health.

In DNA form, the CDR3 reads TGTGCCAGCACAGGAGCGGGAGGAGGGACAGATACGCAGTATTTT. This sequence encodes CASTGAGGGTDTQYF. V and J are TRBV9 and TRBJ2-3, with 9 bases that match TRBD2. The trim removed 6 bases at V and 3 bases at J, leaving 8 bases unmatched. The germline V gene encodes CDR1 SGDLS and CDR2 YYNGEE. CDR3 length: 15 amino acids.

The chain combines TRBV19 with TRBJ2-7; the D gene is possibly TRBD1 (6 bases). There are 15 residues in the CDR3. The V end lost 7 bases, the J end lost 3 bases, and 19 bases lay between the germline ends. CDR1 is LNHDA, CDR2 SQIVND, per germline (reference sequence). The CDR3 nucleotides read TGTGCCAGTAAAGGAGGCATACAGGGAAACTACGAGCAGTACTTC. Amino acids: CASKGGIQGNYEQYF.

In this sample, this clone turned up once. The rearrangement links TRBV19 to TRBJ1-1, with D possibly being TRBD1 (6 bases). In germline, CDR1 is LNHDA, CDR2 SQIVND (reference sequence). Trimming pared 3 bases from V and 5 bases from J, leaving 13 bases between. This CDR3 contains 14 residues. CDR3 coding DNA: TGTGCCAGTAGTATTTTGGACAGTGGGACTGAAGCTTTCTTT. This sequence encodes CASSILDSGTEAFF.

This clone has just a few counts. The chain joins TRBV12-5 to TRBJ2-2; 7 bases agree with TRBD1. This CDR3 has 13 amino acids. Germline CDR1 is LGHNT and CDR2 is FRNRAP. V lost 5 bases, J lost 5 bases, and 2 bases stayed unmatched. The CDR3 region has the DNA TGTGCTAGTGGTACAGGGGTGACCGGGGAGCTGTTTTTT. Residues: CASGTGVTGELFF.

The sample holds a few counts of this clone. CDR3 DNA: TGCAGCGGTCCCCAGGGAAACTATGGCTACACCTTC. It translates to CSGPQGNYGYTF. The rearrangement uses TRBV29-1 and TRBJ1-2, with D tentatively TRBD1 (5 bases). The CDR3 spans 12 residues. V was pared by 7 bases and J by 2 bases, with 11 bases between. Germline V CDR1 and CDR2: SQVTM, ANQGSEA.

This clone turned up a few times. The chain has TRBV4-3 and TRBJ2-6; a weak D match, TRBD1 (6 bases). The CDR3 has 18 residues. The ends were cut back, 4 bases at V and 1 base at J, with 17 bases in the middle. Germline V gene sequence: CDR1 LGHNA, CDR2 YSLEER. CDR3 residues: CASSPSQGLGSGANVLTF. The CDR3 DNA follows: TGCGCCAGCAGCCCCAGTCAGGGGTTAGGGTCTGGGGCCAACGTCCTGACTTTC.

This clone was picked up a small number of times. The V gene is TRBV30, the J gene TRBJ1-1; perhaps TRBD1 as D (5 bases). The CDR3 is made up of 16 amino acids. V lost 0 bases and J 5 bases, leaving 19 bases between the germline ends. CDR1 and CDR2 from the germline V gene are GTSNPN and SVGIG (reference sequence). The CDR3 nucleotides read TGTGCCTGGAGTGTCGGTCCTGAGGGCCGGGGGACTGAAGCTTTCTTT. Its protein product is CAWSVGPEGRGTEAFF.

The chain is built from TRBV7-8 and TRBJ2-7; D unclear. The CDR3 covers 12 residues. The germline V gene has CDR1 SGHVS and CDR2 FQNEAQ. Trimming left V 6 bases short and J 11 bases short, with 17 bases between. The CDR3 sequence: CASRPLTSLKYF. The DNA for the CDR3 is TGTGCCAGCAGACCCCTGACAAGTTTAAAGTACTTC.

This chain joins TRBV4-2 and TRBJ1-2; 8 nucleotides match TRBD1. This CDR3 has 16 amino acids. Germline CDR1 and CDR2: LGHNA and YNFKEQ. After removal of 4 bases from V and 2 bases from J, the junction contained 9 bases not matched to a gene. As DNA, the CDR3 is TGTGCCAGCAGCCCGGGGAGCAGGGGGCTGAACTATGGCTACACCTTC. Translated, it gives CASSPGSRGLNYGYTF.

V usage is TRBV5-4 and J usage is TRBJ2-1; 8 nucleotides agree with TRBD2. The V and J ends lost 7 bases and 10 bases, in that order; junction bases with no gene match: 4. This CDR3 is 11 amino acids long. Germline-derived CDR1 and CDR2 are SGHNT and YYREEE (reference sequence). The DNA of the CDR3 is TGTGCCAGCCGGGAGGGCGGAGAGCAGTTCTTC. Its translation: CASREGGEQFF. Full variable domain (remainder filled in from reference TRBV5-4 and TRBJ2-1): ETGVTQSPTHLIKTRGQQVTLRCSSQSGHNTVSWYQQALGQGPQFIFQYYREEENGRGNFPPRFSGLQFPNYSSELNVNALELDDSALYLCASREGGEQFFGPGTRLTVL.

V usage is TRBV11-2 and J usage is TRBJ2-7; 10 nucleotides match TRBD2. The germline V gene encodes CDR1 SGHAT and CDR2 FQNNGV. With 4 bases clipped from V and 4 bases from J, the junction kept 7 bases outside the gene matches. The CDR3 length is 15 residues. This chain's CDR3 is CASSSQREGGYEQYF. The CDR3 DNA reads TGTGCCAGCAGCTCACAGCGGGAGGGCGGATACGAGCAGTACTTC.

In its sample, this clone was seen a few times. The rearrangement uses TRBV7-2 and TRBJ1-4, with TRBD1 matching 9 bases. Trimming cost V 8 bases and J 8 bases; bases outside gene matches: 12. This CDR3 has 15 residues. CDR1 and CDR2 (germline): SGHTA, FQGNSA. CDR3 loop: CASRSSGQGGEKLFF. The DNA for the CDR3 is TGTGCCAGCCGATCCTCGGGACAGGGAGGGGAAAAACTGTTTTTT.

The chain is built from TRBV6-4 and TRBJ2-1, with 11 bases that match TRBD2. CDR3 size: 15 residues. J was trimmed by 8 bases and V by 5 bases; bases with no gene match: 8. CDR1 is MRHNA, CDR2 SNTAGT, per germline. CDR3 sequence: CASSQETSGSYEQFF. The CDR3 DNA reads TGTGCCAGCAGTCAGGAAACTAGCGGGAGCTATGAGCAGTTCTTC.

This clone showed up just a few times. The rearrangement uses TRBV29-1 and TRBJ2-2; no clear D. Germline V gives CDR1 SQVTM, CDR2 ANQGSEA. V was shortened by 4 bases and J by 5 bases, with 17 bases between the two germline ends. The CDR3 spans 15 residues. The DNA of the CDR3 is TGCAGCGTTGCGGGTGGCGGTTATGTTACCGGGGAGCTGTTTTTT. This sequence encodes CSVAGGGYVTGELFF.

This clone was observed a few times. The V gene is TRBV30, the J gene TRBJ1-5, with no clear D. With 1 base removed from V and 0 bases from J, the gap between germline ends came to 4 bases. CDR3 size: 13 residues. The germline V gene has CDR1 GTSNPN and CDR2 SVGIG (reference sequence). CDR3 amino acids: CAWSDSSNQPQHF. The CDR3 coding sequence is TGTGCCTGGAGTGACAGTAGCAATCAGCCCCAGCATTTT.